This T cell receptor beta chain comes out of a study of blood T cell repertoires in COVID-19. As for the study in general: Researchers got acute and convalescent COVID-19 samples from the United States, Italy and Spain. Sources were T cells, B-cell-depleted T cells, or PBMCs; the material itself was cDNA or gDNA.

Per the study methods: Estimates of nucleated cell counts were drawn from the amplification of reference gene primers. Sequencing used immunoSEQ multiplex PCR; TCRdb keeps in-frame clones, though not all of them. The DNA was the basis for D and trimming; V, J and clone size are from that table. In the table there are about 65,000 clones, around nine tenths of which are singletons. The CDR3 is 13 residues long. V shed 5 bases and J shed 4 bases, with 9 bases lying between them. Germline loops: CDR1 MNHNY, CDR2 SVGAGI (reference sequence). This clone showed up just once. The chain uses TRBV6-6 and TRBJ2-1, with a possible D match to TRBD2 (5 bases). What was sequenced was peripheral blood. The receptor was derived from a man aged 55-75 years with acute or convalescent COVID-19. The CDR3 DNA is TGTGCCAGCAGTCCGACGGGGTACAATGAGCAGTTCTTC. Protein sequence: CASSPTGYNEQFF.